The 23 T cell receptor beta chains reported below all come from one sample, sequenced in a study of CD8 T cells in Susac syndrome. RNA amounts of about 0.45 to 1 ug underwent reverse transcription with random hexamers. MiXCR, run by TCRdb on the immunoSEQ multiplex PCR reads, gives a single entry per CDR3 protein. The repertoire holds about 150,000 distinct CDR3 sequences, with about 95% as singletons. Material for sequencing was CD4+ T cells from PBMCs. These receptor sequences come from a human donor with Susac syndrome.

V and J are TRBV4-1 and TRBJ2-2; D tentatively reads TRBD1 or TRBD2 (5 bases each). V was trimmed by 4 bases and J by 5 bases, leaving 14 bases between them. CDR3 length: 15 amino acids. Germline V CDR1 and CDR2: MGHRA, YSYEKL. The CDR3 bases are TGCGCCAGCAGCCGGTGGGAAGGGGAGACCGGGGAGCTGTTTTTT. It is translated as CASSRWEGETGELFF.

CDR3 sequence (DNA): TGCAGTGCTAGTGAGGGTACTGAAGCTTTCTTT. Translated: CSASEGTEAFF. The chain carries TRBV20-1 and TRBJ1-1; D not certain. The V gene's germline CDR1 is DFQATT and CDR2 SNEGSKA (reference sequence). With 3 bases removed from V and 5 bases from J, the gap between germline ends came to 7 bases. The CDR3 contains 11 residues.

The rearrangement joins TRBV11-2 to TRBJ1-1; 8 bases are a match to TRBD1. CDR1 and CDR2 from the germline V gene are SGHAT and FQNNGV. The V and J ends lost 1 base and 11 bases, in that order; junction bases with no gene match: 3. The CDR3 spans 12 residues. CDR3 nucleotide sequence: TGTGCCAGCAGCTTAGCCGGACAGGGCGCTTTCTTT. Its translation: CASSLAGQGAFF.

The chain employs TRBV12-3 or TRBV12-4 and TRBJ1-5, with D unclear. Trimming removed 3 bases from V and 3 bases from J, with 9 bases in between. The CDR3 is 14 amino acids. CDR3 sequence: CASSFVADNQPQHF. The CDR3 DNA sequence: TGTGCCAGCAGTTTCGTGGCAGACAATCAGCCCCAGCATTTT.

The gene calls are TRBV19 and TRBJ2-7; D not resolved. V was pared by 4 bases and J by 2 bases, with 6 bases between. This CDR3 contains 12 residues. Germline values: CDR1 LNHDA, CDR2 SQIVND (reference sequence). CDR3 region: CASSSPAYEQYF. The CDR3 DNA is TGTGCCAGTAGTAGCCCGGCCTACGAGCAGTACTTC.

The chain employs TRBV18 and TRBJ2-5, with 8 bases that match TRBD1. The CDR3 loop spans 16 amino acids. The germline V gene has CDR1 KGHSH and CDR2 LQKENI. V dropped 3 bases and J dropped 1; count of bases not matched to a gene: 7. CDR3 protein: CASSPGDRRRQETQYF. The CDR3 DNA sequence: TGTGCCAGCTCACCGGGGGACAGGCGACGCCAAGAGACCCAGTACTTC.

This chain connects TRBV5-1 to TRBJ2-1; 7 bases align to TRBD2. The V gene end was trimmed by 2 bases and the J gene end by 2 bases; junction bases not matched to a gene: 4. This CDR3 is built from 15 residues. Germline loops: CDR1 SGHRS, CDR2 YFSETQ. This CDR3 is CASSFGAGAYNEQFF. The CDR3 nucleotides read TGCGCCAGCAGCTTTGGGGCGGGGGCCTACAATGAGCAGTTCTTC.

The chain uses TRBV20-1 and TRBJ2-5; 7 nucleotides agree with TRBD2. The germline V gene encodes CDR1 DFQATT and CDR2 SNEGSKA (reference sequence). V dropped 6 bases and J dropped 2; count of bases not matched to a gene: 12. The CDR3 consists of 15 residues. The CDR3 nucleotides are TGCAGTGCCCCCATGGTAGCGGGCCGTCAAGAGACCCAGTACTTC. Translating gives CSAPMVAGRQETQYF.

The count of this clonotype is one. V usage is TRBV25-1 and J usage is TRBJ2-7; TRBD1 matches at 9 bases. Per germline, CDR1 MGHDK and CDR2 SYGVNS. The length of the CDR3 is 13 residues. With V trimmed by 2 bases and J by 5 bases, 1 base remained unmatched. The CDR3 region has the DNA TGTGCCAGCAGTGAAGGGGACAGGGACGAGCAGTACTTC. Amino acids: CASSEGDRDEQYF.

The rearrangement links TRBV4-1 to TRBJ2-1; D is unclear. The length of the CDR3 is 13 residues. Looked up from germline, CDR1 is MGHRA and CDR2 is YSYEKL. V lost 3 bases and J lost 7, with 10 bases in between. CDR3 sequence: CASSQEQANEQFF. Written as DNA, the CDR3 is TGCGCCAGCAGCCAGGAGCAGGCAAATGAGCAGTTCTTC.

The chain is built from TRBV25-1 and TRBJ2-3, with 13 bases lining up with TRBD2. The germline gives CDR1 MGHDK, CDR2 SYGVNS. CDR3 length: 16 residues. Trimming at V came to 3 bases and at J to 3 bases, leaving 3 bases not matched to a gene. The CDR3 region has the DNA TGTGCCAGCAGTGACGGACTAGCGGGGGTGACAGATACGCAGTATTTT. Translated: CASSDGLAGVTDTQYF.

The rearrangement links TRBV29-1 to TRBJ2-3; D tentatively fits TRBD1 or TRBD2 (7 bases each). This CDR3 region has 13 residues. Per germline, CDR1 SQVTM and CDR2 ANQGSEA. V was trimmed by 8 bases and J by 6 bases, leaving 18 bases between them. CDR3 sequence: CSYGGQGGDTQYF. CDR3 DNA sequence: TGCAGCTACGGGGGGCAGGGGGGGGATACGCAGTATTTT.

V gene TRBV7-2 combines with J gene TRBJ2-1; no firm D call. The CDR3 covers 14 residues. Germline lookup yields CDR1 SGHTA and CDR2 FQGNSA. V was clipped by 5 bases and J by 7 bases, with 15 bases between them. The CDR3 DNA sequence: TGTGCCAGCAGCAATGGACCCCTGGGGAATGAGCAGTTCTTC. It encodes CASSNGPLGNEQFF.

The chain joins TRBV2 to TRBJ2-2; 10 bases are a match to TRBD1. From germline, CDR1 is SNHLY and CDR2 FYNNEI. The trim removed 8 bases at V and 3 bases at J, leaving 6 bases unmatched. CDR3 length: 15 residues. The CDR3 loop reads CASREGTGDTGELFF. The CDR3 bases are TGTGCCAGCCGGGAAGGGACAGGGGACACCGGGGAGCTGTTTTTT.

The chain uses TRBV20-1 and TRBJ2-7, with TRBD1 matching over 10 bases. Germline lookup yields CDR1 DFQATT and CDR2 SNEGSKA (reference sequence). The CDR3 has 15 residues. The V segment lost 3 bases and the J segment 3 bases; nucleotides outside the gene matches: 8. DNA of the CDR3: TGCAGTGCTAGCCCCAGGGGACAGGGGAACTACGAGCAGTACTTC. Translating it yields CSASPRGQGNYEQYF.

The gene calls are TRBV24-1 and TRBJ2-1; D not certain. CDR1 is KGHDR, CDR2 SFDVKD, per germline. V was pared by 2 bases and J by 0 bases, with 10 bases between. This CDR3 is built from 16 residues. CDR3: CATSDSAPSSYNEQFF. The CDR3, as DNA: TGTGCCACCAGTGATTCAGCCCCGAGCTCCTACAATGAGCAGTTCTTC.

V gene TRBV27 combines with J gene TRBJ2-7; 10 bases line up with TRBD1. Germline V gene lookup returns CDR1 MNHEY and CDR2 SMNVEV (reference sequence). This CDR3 has 17 residues. Losses at the gene ends were 4 bases for V and 5 bases for J; bases not matched to a gene: 14. The CDR3 DNA follows: TGTGCCAGCAGTTCGTTTATTTCCGGGACAGGGGACGACGAGCAGTACTTC. Protein sequence: CASSSFISGTGDDEQYF.

The V and J genes are TRBV11-2 and TRBJ1-1, with D uncertain. This CDR3 contains 15 residues. The V and J ends lost 1 base and 2 bases respectively, with 11 bases between them. Germline CDR1 and CDR2: SGHAT and FQNNGV. This CDR3 reads CASSLVQIPNTEAFF. CDR3 sequence (DNA): TGTGCCAGCAGCTTAGTACAGATACCTAACACTGAAGCTTTCTTT.

J is TRBJ2-7 and V is TRBV20-1; no clear D. This CDR3 is built from 11 residues. V was shortened by 6 bases and J by 3 bases, with 9 bases between the two germline ends. Germline V CDR1 and CDR2: DFQATT, SNEGSKA (reference sequence). DNA of the CDR3: TGCAGTGCGGTCGCTGACTACGAGCAGTACTTC. As protein: CSAVADYEQYF.

The chain joins TRBV5-1 to TRBJ1-2; 9 nucleotides line up with TRBD1. V lost 2 bases and J lost 7; bases outside the gene matches: 6. The CDR3 length is 14 residues. CDR1 and CDR2 (germline): SGHRS, YFSETQ. This chain's CDR3 is CASSFGTGLGGYTF. As DNA, the CDR3 is TGCGCCAGCAGCTTCGGGACAGGGCTGGGTGGCTACACCTTC.

This sequence joins TRBV9 and TRBJ2-1, with D perhaps assigned TRBD1 or TRBD2 (5 bases each). The CDR3 totals 15 residues. Germline-derived CDR1 and CDR2 are SGDLS and YYNGEE. The V end was cut by 4 bases, the J end by 6 bases, with 17 bases between. The DNA for the CDR3 is TGTGCCAGCAGCAGGCCGGGACGGCTGGGCAATGAGCAGTTCTTC. Translating it yields CASSRPGRLGNEQFF.

The rearrangement links TRBV24-1 to TRBJ2-3, with a possible D match to TRBD2 (7 bases). Trimming stripped 9 bases from V and 0 bases from J, with 9 bases between. The germline gives CDR1 KGHDR, CDR2 SFDVKD. The CDR3 is 13 amino acids. CDR3 protein: CATAGASTDTQYF. The DNA for the CDR3 is TGTGCCACCGCGGGGGCTAGCACAGATACGCAGTATTTT.

The chain recombines TRBV9 with TRBJ2-5; 9 positions agree with TRBD1. V shed 0 bases, J shed 5 bases, and the junction held 8 bases outside the gene matches. The CDR3 has 16 residues. The germline V gene encodes CDR1 SGDLS and CDR2 YYNGEE. CDR3 DNA: TGTGCCAGCAGCGTAGCTCCCGGACAGGGGCAGGAGACCCAGTACTTC. It encodes CASSVAPGQGQETQYF. The whole variable domain, filled in from reference TRBV9 and TRBJ2-5, reads DSGVTQTPKHLITATGQRVTLRCSPRSGDLSVYWYQQSLDQGLQFLIQYYNGEERAKGNILERFSAQQFPDLHSELNLSSLELGDSALYFCASSVAPGQGQETQYFGPGTRLLVL.